This record looks at one T cell receptor beta chain sequence and its context. What it binds is not known. These data are taken from a study of OX40 agonist ivuxolimab in advanced cancers. Study at large: Patients in the trial were receiving intravenous ivuxolimab every 2 weeks, at doses of 0.01 to 10 mg/kg. Males comprised 70% to 90% of the group, whose mean age was roughly 64 years (range 23 to 79).

This CDR3 has 14 residues. Germline V gives CDR1 SGHDT, CDR2 YYEEEE. V gave up 5 bases and J gave up 3 bases, with 12 bases separating them. Study-level findings and limits: Partial responders at 0.1-3.0 mg/kg had among the lowest clonal expansion. Some nonresponders also had low normalized T-cell clonal expansion.

TCRdb keeps only in-frame clones here, not all; method: immunoSEQ multiplex PCR. The sample consists of some 19,000 clones, approximately 86% of them appearing once. The sample here was CD4+ or CD8+ T cells sorted from blood, taken in a trial of the OX40 agonist ivuxolimab. This receptor was identified in an adult with an advanced solid tumor such as melanoma, head and neck, liver or kidney cancer. The chain combines TRBV5-6 with TRBJ1-3; D is unclear. Written as DNA, the CDR3 is TGTGCCAGCAGTTCGCCAGGCTTTGGAAACACCATATATTTT. It specifies CASSSPGFGNTIYF.